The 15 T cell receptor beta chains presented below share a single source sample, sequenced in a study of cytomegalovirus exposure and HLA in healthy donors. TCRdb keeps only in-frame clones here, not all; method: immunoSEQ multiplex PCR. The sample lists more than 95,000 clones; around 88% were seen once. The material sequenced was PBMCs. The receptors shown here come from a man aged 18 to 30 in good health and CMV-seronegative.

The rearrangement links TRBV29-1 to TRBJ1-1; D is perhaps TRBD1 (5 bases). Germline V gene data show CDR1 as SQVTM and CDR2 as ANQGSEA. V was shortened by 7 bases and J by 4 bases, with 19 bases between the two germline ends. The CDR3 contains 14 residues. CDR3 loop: CSGSIGGLGTEAFF. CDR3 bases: TGCAGCGGCTCGATCGGGGGATTAGGCACTGAAGCTTTCTTT.

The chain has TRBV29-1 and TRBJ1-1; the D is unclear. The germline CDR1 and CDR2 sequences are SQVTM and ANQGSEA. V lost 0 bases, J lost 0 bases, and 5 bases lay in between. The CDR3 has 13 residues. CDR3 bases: TGCAGCGTTGAAGATCTTGTGAACACTGAAGCTTTCTTT. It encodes CSVEDLVNTEAFF. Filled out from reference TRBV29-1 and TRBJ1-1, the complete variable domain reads SAVISQKPSRDICQRGTSLTIQCQVDSQVTMMFWYRQQPGQSLTLIATANQGSEATYESGFVIDKFPISRPNLTFSTLTVSNMSPEDSSIYLCSVEDLVNTEAFFGQGTRLTVV.

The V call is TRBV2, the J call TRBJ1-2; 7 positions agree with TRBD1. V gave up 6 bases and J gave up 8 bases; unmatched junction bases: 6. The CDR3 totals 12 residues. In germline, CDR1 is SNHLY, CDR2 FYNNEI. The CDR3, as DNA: TGTGCCAGCAGCGACAGGGTTAAAGGCTACACCTTC. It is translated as CASSDRVKGYTF.

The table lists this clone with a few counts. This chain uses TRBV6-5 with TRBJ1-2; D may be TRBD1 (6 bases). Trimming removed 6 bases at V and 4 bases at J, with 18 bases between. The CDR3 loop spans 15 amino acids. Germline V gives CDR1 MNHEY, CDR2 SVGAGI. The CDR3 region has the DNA TGTGCCAGCAGCCGACAAACAGGGAAAATCTATGGCTACACCTTC. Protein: CASSRQTGKIYGYTF.

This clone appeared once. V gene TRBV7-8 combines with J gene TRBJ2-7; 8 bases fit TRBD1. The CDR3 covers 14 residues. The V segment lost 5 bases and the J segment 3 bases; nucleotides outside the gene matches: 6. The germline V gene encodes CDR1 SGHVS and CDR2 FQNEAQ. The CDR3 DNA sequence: TGTGCCAGCAGCGAACGACAGGGGAACTACGAGCAGTACTTC. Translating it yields CASSERQGNYEQYF.

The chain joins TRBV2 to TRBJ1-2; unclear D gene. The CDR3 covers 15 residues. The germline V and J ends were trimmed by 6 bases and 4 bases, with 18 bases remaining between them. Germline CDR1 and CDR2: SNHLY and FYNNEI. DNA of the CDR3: TGTGCCAGCAGCCCGCGGGTAAACCTCTTCTATGGCTACACCTTC. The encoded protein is CASSPRVNLFYGYTF.

DNA for the CDR3: TGTGCCTGGAGAGCGGGAGCGGGGACAGATACGCAGTATTTT. Its translation: CAWRAGAGTDTQYF. This sequence joins TRBV30 and TRBJ2-3, with 8 bases fitting TRBD2. After removal of 3 bases from V and 3 bases from J, the junction contained 5 bases not matched to a gene. This CDR3 is built from 14 residues. Germline-derived CDR1 and CDR2 are GTSNPN and SVGIG (reference sequence).

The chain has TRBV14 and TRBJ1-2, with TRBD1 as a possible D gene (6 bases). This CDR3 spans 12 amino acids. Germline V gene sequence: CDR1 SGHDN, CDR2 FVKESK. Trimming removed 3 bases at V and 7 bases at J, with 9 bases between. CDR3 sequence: CASSQGAAGYTF. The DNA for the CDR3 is TGTGCCAGCAGCCAGGGGGCGGCTGGCTACACCTTC. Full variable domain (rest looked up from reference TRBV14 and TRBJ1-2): EAGVTQFPSHSVIEKGQTVTLRCDPISGHDNLYWYRRVMGKEIKFLLHFVKESKQDESGMPNNRFLAERTGGTYSTLKVQPAELEDSGVYFCASSQGAAGYTFGSGTRLTVV.

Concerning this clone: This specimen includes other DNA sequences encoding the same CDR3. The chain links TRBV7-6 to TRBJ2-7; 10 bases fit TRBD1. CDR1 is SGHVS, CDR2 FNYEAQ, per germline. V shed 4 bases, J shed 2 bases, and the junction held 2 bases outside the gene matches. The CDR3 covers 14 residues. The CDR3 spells CASSSGQGAYEQYF. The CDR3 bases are TGTGCCAGCAGCTCTGGACAGGGGGCCTACGAGCAGTACTTC.

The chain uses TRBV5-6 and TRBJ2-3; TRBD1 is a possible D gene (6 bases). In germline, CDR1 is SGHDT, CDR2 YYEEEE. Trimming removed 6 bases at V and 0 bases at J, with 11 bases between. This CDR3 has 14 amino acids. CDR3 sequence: CASTPDRSTDTQYF. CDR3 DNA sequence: TGTGCCAGCACCCCGGACAGAAGCACAGATACGCAGTATTTT.

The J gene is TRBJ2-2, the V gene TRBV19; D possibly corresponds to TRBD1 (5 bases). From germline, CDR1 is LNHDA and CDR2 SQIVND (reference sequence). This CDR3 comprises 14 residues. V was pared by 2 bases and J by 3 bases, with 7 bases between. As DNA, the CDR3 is TGTGCCAGTAGTATATCAGGGTACACCGGGGAGCTGTTTTTT. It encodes CASSISGYTGELFF.

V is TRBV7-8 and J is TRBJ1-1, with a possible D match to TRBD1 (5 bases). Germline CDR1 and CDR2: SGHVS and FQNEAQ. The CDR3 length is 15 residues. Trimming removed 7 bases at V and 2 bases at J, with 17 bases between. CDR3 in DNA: TGTGCCAGCACCGATTGGGGCAATCTCAACACTGAAGCTTTCTTT. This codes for CASTDWGNLNTEAFF.

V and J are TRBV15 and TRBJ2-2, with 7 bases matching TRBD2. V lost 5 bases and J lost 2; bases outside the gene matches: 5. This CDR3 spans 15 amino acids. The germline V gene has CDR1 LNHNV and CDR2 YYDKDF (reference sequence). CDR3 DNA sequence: TGTGCCACCAGCCAGCGGGGATATAACACCGGGGAGCTGTTTTTT. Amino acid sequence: CATSQRGYNTGELFF.

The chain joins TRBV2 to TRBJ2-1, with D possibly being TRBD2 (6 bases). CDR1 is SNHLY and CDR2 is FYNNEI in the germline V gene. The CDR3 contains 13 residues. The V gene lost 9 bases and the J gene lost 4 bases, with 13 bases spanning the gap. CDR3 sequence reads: CARGGGNYNEQFF. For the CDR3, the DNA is TGTGCCAGGGGGGGAGGAAATTACAATGAGCAGTTCTTC.

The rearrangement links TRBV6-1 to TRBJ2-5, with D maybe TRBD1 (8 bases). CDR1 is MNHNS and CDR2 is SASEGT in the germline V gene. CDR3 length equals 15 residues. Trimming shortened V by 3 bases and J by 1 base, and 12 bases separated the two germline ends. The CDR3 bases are TGTGCCAGCAGTGACACAGGGGGGGCCCAAGAGACCCAGTACTTC. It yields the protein CASSDTGGAQETQYF.